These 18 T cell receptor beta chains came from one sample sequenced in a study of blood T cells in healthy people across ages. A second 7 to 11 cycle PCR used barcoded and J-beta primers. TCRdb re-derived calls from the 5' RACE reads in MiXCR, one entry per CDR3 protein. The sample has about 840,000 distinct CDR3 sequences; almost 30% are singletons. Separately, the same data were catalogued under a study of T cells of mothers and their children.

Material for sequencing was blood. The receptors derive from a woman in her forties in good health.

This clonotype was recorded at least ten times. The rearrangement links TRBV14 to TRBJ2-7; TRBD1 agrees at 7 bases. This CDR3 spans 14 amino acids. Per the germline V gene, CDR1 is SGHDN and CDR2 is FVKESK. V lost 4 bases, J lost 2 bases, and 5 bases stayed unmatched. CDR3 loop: CASSLLTGPYEQYF. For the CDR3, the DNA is TGTGCCAGCAGCCTGTTGACAGGGCCCTACGAGCAGTACTTC.

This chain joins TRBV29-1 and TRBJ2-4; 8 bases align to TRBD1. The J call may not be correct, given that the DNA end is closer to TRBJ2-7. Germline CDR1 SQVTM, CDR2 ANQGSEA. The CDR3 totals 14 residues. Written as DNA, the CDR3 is TGCAGCGATGAGCCCGACAGGGGTTCCTACGAGCAGTACTTC. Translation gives CSDEPDRGSYEQYF.

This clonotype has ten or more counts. CDR3 in amino acids: CASSVTSYTDTQYF. The CDR3 region has the DNA TGTGCCAGCAGCGTGACTAGCTACACAGATACGCAGTATTTT. The rearrangement joins TRBV2 to TRBJ2-3, with 7 bases that match TRBD2. The length of the CDR3 is 14 residues. Germline V gene lookup returns CDR1 SNHLY and CDR2 FYNNEI. The J segment lost 2 bases and the V segment lost 6 bases, leaving 5 bases of the junction unmatched. The full variable domain, rest sourced from reference TRBV2 and TRBJ2-3, is EPEVTQTPSHQVTQMGQEVILRCVPISNHLYFYWYRQILGQKVEFLVSFYNNEISEKSEIFDDQFSVERPDGSNFTLKIRSTKLEDSAMYFCASSVTSYTDTQYFGPGTRLTVL.

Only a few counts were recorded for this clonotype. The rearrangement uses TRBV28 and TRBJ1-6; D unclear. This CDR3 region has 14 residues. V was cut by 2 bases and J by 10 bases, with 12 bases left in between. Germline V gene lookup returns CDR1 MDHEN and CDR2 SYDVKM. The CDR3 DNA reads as TGTGCCAGCAGTTTACGGACGGTGGTCTCACCCCTCCACTTT. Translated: CASSLRTVVSPLHF.

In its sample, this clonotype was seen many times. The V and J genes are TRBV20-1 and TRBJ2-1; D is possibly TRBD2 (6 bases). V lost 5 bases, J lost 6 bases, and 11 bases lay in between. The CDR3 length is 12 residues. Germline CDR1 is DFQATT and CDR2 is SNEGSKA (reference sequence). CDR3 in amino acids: CSAWRAGNEQFF. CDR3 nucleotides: TGCAGTGCTTGGCGAGCGGGCAATGAGCAGTTCTTC.

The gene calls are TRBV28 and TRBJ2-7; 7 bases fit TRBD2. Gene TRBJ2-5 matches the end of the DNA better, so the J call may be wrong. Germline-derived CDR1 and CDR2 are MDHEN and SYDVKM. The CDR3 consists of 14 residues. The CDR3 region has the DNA TGTGCCAGCAGTCCGTGGACTAGTCACGAGACCCAGTACTTC. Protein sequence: CASSPWTSHETQYF.

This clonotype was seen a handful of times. The CDR3 region has the DNA TGTGCCAGCAGCTTTCCTAGCAATCAGCCCCAGCATTTT. Its translation: CASSFPSNQPQHF. The chain has TRBV7-8 and TRBJ1-5; D is undetermined. Trimming took 3 bases from V and 0 from J, leaving 3 bases between them. The germline CDR1 and CDR2 sequences are SGHVS and FQNEAQ. This CDR3 contains 13 residues.

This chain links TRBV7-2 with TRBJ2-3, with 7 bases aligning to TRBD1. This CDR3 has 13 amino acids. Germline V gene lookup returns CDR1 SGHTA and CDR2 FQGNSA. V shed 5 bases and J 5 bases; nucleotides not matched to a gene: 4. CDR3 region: CASSRTGIDTQYF. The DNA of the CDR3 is TGTGCCAGCAGCCGGACAGGTATAGATACGCAGTATTTT.

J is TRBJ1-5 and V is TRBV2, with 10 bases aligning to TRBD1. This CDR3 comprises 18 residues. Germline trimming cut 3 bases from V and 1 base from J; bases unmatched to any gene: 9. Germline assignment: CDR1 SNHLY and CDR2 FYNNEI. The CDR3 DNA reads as TGTGCCAGCAGTGACCCGGGACAGGGGATAAGGAGCAATCAGCCCCAGCATTTT. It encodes CASSDPGQGIRSNQPQHF.

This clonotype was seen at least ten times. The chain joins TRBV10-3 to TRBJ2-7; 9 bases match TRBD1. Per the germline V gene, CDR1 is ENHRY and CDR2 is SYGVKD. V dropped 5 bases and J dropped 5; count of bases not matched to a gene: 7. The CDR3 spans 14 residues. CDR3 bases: TGTGCCATCAGTATACAGGGGGCCTTCGACGAGCAGTACTTC. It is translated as CAISIQGAFDEQYF.

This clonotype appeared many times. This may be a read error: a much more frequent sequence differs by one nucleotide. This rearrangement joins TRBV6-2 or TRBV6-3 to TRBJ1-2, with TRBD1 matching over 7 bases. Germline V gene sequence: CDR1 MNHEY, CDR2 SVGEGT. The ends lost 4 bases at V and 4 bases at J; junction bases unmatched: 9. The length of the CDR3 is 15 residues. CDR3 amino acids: CASSLPGTVGYGYTF. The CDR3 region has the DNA TGTGCCAGCAGTTTGCCCGGGACAGTCGGCTATGGCTACACCTTC.

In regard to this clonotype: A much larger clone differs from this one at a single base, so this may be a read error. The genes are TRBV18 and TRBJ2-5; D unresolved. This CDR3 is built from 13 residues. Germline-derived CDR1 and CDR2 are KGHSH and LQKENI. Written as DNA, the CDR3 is TGTGCCGGCTCACCGGGCAGGAGAGAGACCCAGTACTTC. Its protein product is CAGSPGRRETQYF. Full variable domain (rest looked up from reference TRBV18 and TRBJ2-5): NAGVMQNPRHLVRRRGQEARLRCSPMKGHSHVYWYRQLPEEGLKFMVYLQKENIIDESGMPKERFSAEFPKEGPSILRIQQVVRGDSAAYFCAGSPGRRETQYFGPGTRLLVL.

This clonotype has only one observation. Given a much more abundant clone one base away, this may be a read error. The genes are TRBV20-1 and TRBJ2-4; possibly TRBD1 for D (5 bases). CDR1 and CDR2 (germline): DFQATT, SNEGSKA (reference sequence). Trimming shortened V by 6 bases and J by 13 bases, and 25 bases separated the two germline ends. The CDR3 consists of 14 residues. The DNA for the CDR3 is TGCAGTGCGGGCAGGGCAAAGATATACAATGAGCAGTACTTC. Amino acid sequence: CSAGRAKIYNEQYF.

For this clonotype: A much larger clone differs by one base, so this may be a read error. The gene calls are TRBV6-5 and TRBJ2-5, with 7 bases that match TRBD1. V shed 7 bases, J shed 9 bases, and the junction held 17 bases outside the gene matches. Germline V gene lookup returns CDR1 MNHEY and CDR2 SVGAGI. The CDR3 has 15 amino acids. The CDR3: CASISTGQALGAQYF. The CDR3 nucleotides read TGTGCCAGCATCTCCACCGGACAGGCGTTAGGGGCCCAGTACTTC.

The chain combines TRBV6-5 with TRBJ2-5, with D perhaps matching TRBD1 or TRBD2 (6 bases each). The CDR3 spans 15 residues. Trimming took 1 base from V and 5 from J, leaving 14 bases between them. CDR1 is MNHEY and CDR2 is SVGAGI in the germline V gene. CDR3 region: CASSYWSGAGETQYF. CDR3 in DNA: TGTGCCAGCAGTTACTGGTCAGGGGCGGGGGAGACCCAGTACTTC.

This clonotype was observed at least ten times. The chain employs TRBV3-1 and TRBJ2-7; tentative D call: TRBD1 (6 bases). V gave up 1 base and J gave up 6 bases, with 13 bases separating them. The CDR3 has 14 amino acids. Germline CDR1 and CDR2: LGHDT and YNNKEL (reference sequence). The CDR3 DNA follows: TGTGCCAGCAGCCAAGTTCAGGGGACCGGCGAGCAGTACTTC. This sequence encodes CASSQVQGTGEQYF.

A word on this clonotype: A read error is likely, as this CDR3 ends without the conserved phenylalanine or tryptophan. Here the CDR3 reads CASSFKGQQDTQYY. CDR3 DNA sequence: TGTGCCAGCAGTTTTAAGGGTCAACAAGATACGCAGTATTAT. The chain carries TRBV12-3 or TRBV12-4 and TRBJ2-3; no clear D gene. V gave up 3 bases and J gave up 5 bases, with 12 bases separating them. This CDR3 spans 14 amino acids.

This CDR3 is CSAGTLQETLPSSYNEQYF. CDR3 DNA: TGCAGTGCTGGAACTTTACAGGAAACCCTTCCAAGCTCCTACAATGAGCAGTACTTC. The V gene is TRBV20-1, the J gene TRBJ2-1; possible D gene TRBD1, 5 bases. The end of the DNA fits TRBJ2-7 better, so the J call may be wrong. Germline CDR1 reads DFQATT; CDR2 reads SNEGSKA (reference sequence). This CDR3 comprises 19 residues.